This TCR beta chain emerged from a study of control samples from healthy donors and cancer patients. Only in-frame clones appear in the TCRdb table, and some are missing; sequencing was by immunoSEQ multiplex PCR. The repertoire holds some 220,000 clones, with 90% to 95% as singletons. This CDR3 contains 13 residues. V was clipped by 5 bases and J by 6 bases; unmatched bases: 6. Germline lookup yields CDR1 SEHNR and CDR2 FQNEAQ (reference sequence). The sequence derives from a man aged 45-60 years in good health. The J gene is TRBJ1-2, the V gene TRBV7-9; TRBD1 matches at 7 bases. The sequenced sample consisted of blood. The CDR3 region has the DNA TGTGCCAGCAGCGGAGGGGGCCAAAATGGCTACACCTTC. Translating it yields CASSGGGQNGYTF.